The 11 T cell receptor beta chains in this list originate from one sample, sequenced in a study of T cell repertoires in cytomegalovirus infection. These receptors have no identified antigens. TCRdb recomputed calls from the reads with MiXCR, one row per CDR3 protein. The sample yields more than 45,000 distinct CDR3 sequences, roughly 34% seen once. The sequencing sample was made of PBMCs, sequenced either directly or after in vitro stimulation (not recorded which). Receptors originate from a human donor in good health (CMV status not recorded). Some clones in this sample may be carry-over from other donors' samples.

The rearrangement links TRBV11-2 to TRBJ2-7; either TRBD1 or TRBD2 may supply D (5 bases each). Germline V gene sequence: CDR1 SGHAT, CDR2 FQNNGV. The ends were cut back, 1 base at V and 2 bases at J, with 15 bases in the middle. The CDR3 consists of 16 residues. The DNA of the CDR3 is TGTGCCAGCAGCTTAGCCATGGGGGAGTTCGCCTACGAGCAGTACTTC. It yields the protein CASSLAMGEFAYEQYF.

The chain is built from TRBV12-3 or TRBV12-4 and TRBJ2-7; a possible D gene is TRBD2 (6 bases). CDR3 size: 15 residues. The germline V and J ends were trimmed by 4 bases and 8 bases, with 21 bases remaining between them. DNA for the CDR3: TGTGCCAGCAGTTCCCAGGGTCCCAATGGGGGGAAGCAGTACTTC. This sequence encodes CASSSQGPNGGKQYF.

This clonotype was counted many times. The chain couples TRBV7-8 to TRBJ2-5; D not resolved. Germline V gene lookup returns CDR1 SGHVS and CDR2 FQNEAQ. CDR3 length: 14 amino acids. Trimming removed 0 bases at V and 0 bases at J, with 5 bases between. This chain's CDR3 is CASSLATHQETQYF. CDR3 DNA: TGTGCCAGCAGCTTAGCTACCCACCAAGAGACCCAGTACTTC.

J is TRBJ2-1 and V is TRBV5-6; D uncertain. The germline V gene encodes CDR1 SGHDT and CDR2 YYEEEE. V lost 5 bases to trimming and J lost 0 bases, with 18 bases between them. The CDR3 runs 17 residues. CDR3 DNA: TGTGCCAGCAGTTCCATTAACAAAGATCCCTCCTACAATGAGCAGTTCTTC. The encoded protein is CASSSINKDPSYNEQFF.

This chain uses TRBV7-2 with TRBJ2-7; D unresolved. The CDR3 runs 12 residues. The germline V gene encodes CDR1 SGHTA and CDR2 FQGNSA. Deletions cut 6 bases from V and 2 bases from J, with 8 bases between. The DNA for the CDR3 is TGTGCCAGCAGATCGGACGCCTACGAGCAGTACTTC. Encoded protein: CASRSDAYEQYF.

This chain uses TRBV4-1 with TRBJ2-1; TRBD2 aligns across 9 bases. J lost 4 bases, V lost 0 bases, and 4 bases had no gene match. The germline V gene encodes CDR1 MGHRA and CDR2 YSYEKL. The CDR3 totals 16 residues. The CDR3 reads CASSQDERGAYNEQFF. In nucleotides, the CDR3 is TGCGCCAGCAGCCAAGATGAGCGGGGGGCTTACAATGAGCAGTTCTTC.

J is TRBJ1-2 and V is TRBV4-3; D gene ambiguous. Trimming shortened V by 2 bases and J by 4 bases, and 14 bases separated the two germline ends. CDR3 length: 15 residues. Germline lookup yields CDR1 LGHNA and CDR2 YSLEER. CDR3 coding DNA: TGCGCCAGCAGCCAATATAAGGCAGGTGGCTATGGCTACACCTTC. Residues: CASSQYKAGGYGYTF.

This clonotype was counted only a few times. The V and J genes are TRBV7-9 and TRBJ2-5; tentatively, D is TRBD2 (5 bases). V shed 1 base and J shed 3 bases, with 9 bases lying between them. CDR3 size: 14 residues. Germline CDR1 and CDR2: SEHNR and FQNEAQ (reference sequence). CDR3 in amino acids: CASSLGGLEETQYF. DNA of the CDR3: TGTGCCAGCAGCTTAGGTGGACTGGAAGAGACCCAGTACTTC.

The chain recombines TRBV27 with TRBJ2-1; TRBD2 matches 9 bases. From germline, CDR1 is MNHEY and CDR2 SMNVEV (reference sequence). This CDR3 is built from 17 residues. J gave up 7 bases and V 1 base, and 11 bases lay outside the gene matches. CDR3 in amino acids: CASSLFGGRAGLNEQFF. The DNA for the CDR3 is TGTGCCAGCAGTTTATTTGGCGGGAGGGCCGGGTTGAATGAGCAGTTCTTC.

This clonotype showed up just a few times. The chain joins TRBV30 to TRBJ2-7; 7 bases are shared with TRBD2. The CDR3 is 12 amino acids. Germline V CDR1 and CDR2: GTSNPN, SVGIG (reference sequence). Unmatched junction bases numbered 7, after V lost 2 bases and J lost 9 bases. The CDR3 protein is CAWSREASAQYF. CDR3 DNA: TGTGCCTGGAGTCGGGAGGCCTCGGCGCAGTACTTC.

This chain connects TRBV7-2 to TRBJ1-2, with D hard to call. Germline V gives CDR1 SGHTA, CDR2 FQGNSA. The CDR3 runs 16 residues. V lost 0 bases and J lost 4, with 15 bases in between. The CDR3 nucleotides read TGTGCCAGCAGCTTAGCGTTTACGGGAAAGGGCTATGGCTACACCTTC. This encodes CASSLAFTGKGYGYTF.